Sequencing of this T cell receptor beta chain was carried out in a study of T cell changes during pregnancy in multiple sclerosis. Measured with immunoSEQ multiplex PCR; TCRdb has only the in-frame clones, and not every one. This sample has around 92,000 clones; approximately 94% occur once, and the top ten carry about 0.98%. V shed 2 bases and J shed 6 bases, with 11 bases lying between them. The CDR3 loop spans 13 amino acids. The germline gives CDR1 SEHNR, CDR2 FQNEAQ (reference sequence). This receptor was obtained from a female donor with multiple sclerosis, enrolled in a pregnancy study. The chain uses TRBV7-9 and TRBJ2-7; D is possibly TRBD2 (6 bases). The sequenced sample was peripheral blood, obtained after pregnancy. The CDR3, as DNA: TGTGCCAGCAGCTTAAAGTCTAGCGTCGAGCAGTACTTC. This gives the protein CASSLKSSVEQYF.